This entry is about one T cell receptor (beta chain). Generated by immunoSEQ multiplex PCR, the TCRdb table keeps only in-frame clones and is missing some. There are approximately 240,000 clones in the sample; roughly 84% occur only once, and 1.4% lies in the top ten. Germline loops: CDR1 LGHNA, CDR2 YNFKEQ. V lost 0 bases and J 6 bases, leaving 12 bases between the germline ends. This CDR3 has 16 amino acids. This specimen comes from a study of blood T cell repertoires in COVID-19. The sample comprised peripheral blood. This sequence was found in a woman aged 40 to 50 who had recovered from COVID-19. This rearrangement joins TRBV4-2 to TRBJ1-6; maybe TRBD1 (6 bases). Here the CDR3 reads CASSQDRGLGNSPLHF. CDR3 DNA: TGTGCCAGCAGCCAAGACAGGGGTTTGGGTAATTCACCCCTCCACTTT.